The rows below give T cell receptor beta chains drawn from one sample of a study of metastatic and nonmetastatic thyroid tumors. Via MiXCR, TCRdb re-called the PCR reads. Of around 22,000 clones listed, roughly a fifth are singletons. Specimen: blood. The source of these receptors is a female donor with papillary thyroid cancer or a benign thyroid nodule (not recorded which). Some clones in this sample may be carry-over from other donors' samples. Each CDR3 is given with its conserved first and last residue. Each record gives: D gene, clone size, J gene, V gene, CDR3 length, CDR3 protein, CDR3 DNA. D genes are given only for firm matches. The size of a clone is reported for some rows only, either as once, few or many, or as a class for expanded clones.

>TRBD1|many|TRBJ1-1|TRBV29-1|15
CSGRQGFLPGTEAFF
TGCAGCGGTCGACAGGGCTTCCTACCGGGGACTGAAGCTTTCTTT
>TRBD1|-|TRBJ2-7|TRBV7-6|16
CASSSPTDRGWDEQYF
TGTGCCAGCAGCTCACCCACGGACAGGGGTTGGGACGAGCAGTACTTC
>-|many|TRBJ1-1|TRBV20-1|13
CSAKGVGVAEAFF
TGCAGTGCTAAAGGAGTTGGGGTCGCTGAAGCTTTCTTT
>-|medium-sized|TRBJ2-1|TRBV20-1|16
CSARDPAMGENNEQFF
TGCAGTGCTAGAGACCCCGCGATGGGGGAGAACAATGAGCAGTTCTTC
>-|-|TRBJ2-5|TRBV19|14
CASSVSATQETQYF
TGTGCCAGCAGCGTTTCAGCTACTCAAGAGACCCAGTACTTC
>-|many|TRBJ2-1|TRBV20-1|13
CSAQGKRLNEQFF
TGCAGTGCCCAGGGTAAGCGTCTCAATGAGCAGTTCTTC
>TRBD1|many|TRBJ2-3|TRBV7-2|16
CASSYTGTAFTDTQYF
TGTGCCAGCAGTTATACCGGGACAGCGTTTACAGATACGCAGTATTTT
>-|few|TRBJ1-2|TRBV12-3/TRBV12-4|12
CASSLSKYGYTF
TGTGCCAGCAGTTTAAGCAAATATGGCTACACCTTC
>-|-|TRBJ1-6|TRBV5-1|17
CASSLGTGGRNNSRLHF
TGCGCCAGCAGCTTAGGGACTGGGGGCCGCAATAATTCACGCCTCCACTTT
>-|medium-sized|TRBJ1-2|TRBV24-1|15
CATSDNTGFDYGYTF
TGTGCCACCAGTGACAATACAGGGTTCGACTATGGCTACACCTTC
>-|-|TRBJ2-7|TRBV20-1|15
CSARDWARGAYEKYF
-
>-|-|TRBJ2-7|TRBV20-1|14
CSGVQAGLGYEQYF
TGCAGTGGGGTTCAGGCAGGACTGGGTTACGAGCAGTACTTC
>TRBD2|-|TRBJ2-3|TRBV9|17
CASSPHQVPAGSNTQYF
TGTGCCAGCAGCCCTCACCAGGTACCAGCGGGGTCGAATACGCAGTATTTT
>-|-|TRBJ2-1|TRBV5-1|16
CASSLEQSALSKEQFF
TGCGCCAGCAGCTTGGAACAGTCAGCCTTGAGCAAGGAGCAGTTCTTC
>-|medium-sized|TRBJ2-1|TRBV6-1|15
CASSESSGSYNEQFF
TGTGCCAGCAGTGAAAGTAGCGGCTCCTACAATGAGCAGTTCTTC
>-|few|TRBJ2-5|TRBV28|14
CASSERGSVETQYF
TGTGCCAGCAGTGAGAGGGGGTCCGTAGAGACCCAGTACTTC
>-|medium-sized|TRBJ1-5|TRBV6-2/TRBV6-3|17
CASSYSAQGHSNQPQHF
TGTGCCAGCAGTTACTCTGCCCAGGGGCATAGCAATCAGCCCCAGCATTTT
>-|many|TRBJ2-1|TRBV20-1|14
CSAPLGGRDNEQFF
TGCAGTGCTCCCCTCGGGGGCAGGGACAATGAGCAGTTCTTC
>-|few|TRBJ2-7|TRBV2|15
CAIKLMAVSSYEQYF
TGTGCCATCAAGTTGATGGCGGTGAGCTCCTACGAGCAGTACTTC
>-|-|TRBJ2-3|TRBV25-1|15
CASSEYGQQSDKQYF
TGTGCCAGCAGTGAATATGGTCAGCAGTCAGATAAGCAGTATTTT
>-|-|TRBJ1-2|TRBV28|13
CASSFIQEYGYTF
TGTGCCAGCAGTTTCATTCAAGAATATGGCTACACCTTC
>TRBD1|many|TRBJ2-6|TRBV18|15
CASSPNRGGANVLTF
TGTGCCAGCTCACCTAACAGGGGTGGGGCCAACGTCCTGACTTTC
>-|many|TRBJ2-1|TRBV2|11
CASGGYNEQFF
TGTGCCAGCGGGGGGTACAATGAGCAGTTCTTC
>-|many|TRBJ1-2|TRBV20-1|14
CSARVRVTIDGYTF
TGCAGTGCTAGAGTCCGGGTCACTATCGATGGCTACACCTTC
>-|-|TRBJ1-5|TRBV7-9|12
CASSLNDLPKHF
TGTGCCAGCAGCTTAAACGATCTGCCCAAGCATTTT
>-|many|TRBJ2-1|TRBV19|11
CASRGRDEQFF
TGTGCCAGTAGGGGACGGGATGAGCAGTTCTTC
>TRBD1|many|TRBJ2-5|TRBV29-1|14
CSAKGTGLAETQYF
TGCAGCGCGAAAGGGACAGGACTTGCGGAGACCCAGTACTTC
>-|medium-sized|TRBJ2-7|TRBV10-2|12
CASSERSYEQYF
TGCGCCAGCAGTGAACGGTCCTACGAGCAGTACTTC
>TRBD1|few|TRBJ2-2|TRBV12-3/TRBV12-4|17
CASSLVGGQGKTGELFF
TGTGCCAGCAGTTTAGTTGGAGGACAGGGGAAGACAGGGGAGCTGTTTTTT
>-|-|TRBJ2-5|TRBV19|14
CASSGSISSGTQYF
TGTGCCAGTAGTGGGTCTATTTCGTCGGGGACCCAGTACTTC
>TRBD2|-|TRBJ2-7|TRBV10-3|13
CAIARTSPYEQYF
TGTGCCATTGCGAGGACTAGCCCTTACGAGCAGTACTTC
>-|-|TRBJ2-1|TRBV15|13
CATSSTTSPEQFF
TGTGCCACCAGCAGCACGACTTCCCCGGAGCAGTTCTTC
>-|many|TRBJ2-1|TRBV6-4|13
CASSDADSHEQFF
TGTGCCAGCAGTGACGCGGACAGTCATGAGCAGTTCTTC
>TRBD2|many|TRBJ2-3|TRBV5-1|15
CASSSGGGPADTQYF
TGCGCCAGCAGCTCCGGGGGAGGGCCGGCAGATACGCAGTATTTT
>TRBD2|many|TRBJ2-3|TRBV6-2/TRBV6-3|15
CASIQTSGRFDTQYF
TGTGCCAGCATCCAGACTAGCGGGAGGTTCGATACGCAGTATTTT
>TRBD2|-|TRBJ2-3|TRBV11-1|15
CASSPRGGEGDTQYF
TGTGCCAGCAGCCCGCGGGGGGGCGAGGGAGATACGCAGTATTTT
>TRBD2|-|TRBJ2-3|TRBV6-1|17
CASSEGLTSGGTDTQYF
TGTGCCAGCAGTGAAGGCCTGACTAGCGGGGGCACAGATACGCAGTATTTT
>-|-|TRBJ2-1|TRBV7-2|12
CASSWYINEQLF
TGTGCCAGCAGCTGGTACATTAATGAGCAGCTCTTC
>TRBD2|medium-sized|TRBJ2-5|TRBV5-1|15
CASGLAGYLGETQYF
TGCGCCAGTGGACTAGCGGGGTACCTAGGGGAGACCCAGTACTTC
>-|many|TRBJ1-2|TRBV18|16
CASSPLRGEANYGYTF
TGTGCCAGCTCACCCCTTCGGGGTGAAGCTAACTATGGCTACACCTTC
>-|many|TRBJ2-2|TRBV11-2|12
CASSLGSGELFF
TGTGCCAGCAGCTTAGGTTCGGGGGAGCTGTTTTTT
>TRBD1|medium-sized|TRBJ2-7|TRBV5-1|15
CASSIRTGGDYEQYF
TGCGCCAGCAGCATAAGGACAGGGGGCGACTACGAGCAGTACTTC
>-|many|TRBJ1-3|TRBV11-1|15
CASSTRRISGNTIYF
TGTGCCAGCAGCACCCGCCGGATCTCTGGAAACACCATATATTTT
>-|medium-sized|TRBJ2-7|TRBV27|14
CASSLIGGSYEQYF
TGTGCCAGCAGTTTAATCGGAGGGTCCTACGAGCAGTACTTC
>-|many|TRBJ1-2|TRBV5-4|14
CASSLGGGGYGYTF
TGTGCCAGCAGCTTGGGGGGCGGAGGCTATGGCTACACCTTC
>-|many|TRBJ2-5|TRBV11-2|13
CASSSGLQETQYF
TGTGCCAGCAGCTCGGGACTTCAAGAGACCCAGTACTTC
>TRBD2|many|TRBJ2-5|TRBV20-1|12
CSAQTSGETQYF
TGCAGTGCTCAAACTAGCGGAGAGACCCAGTACTTC
>-|-|TRBJ1-5|TRBV2|13
CASSELRDQPQHF
TGTGCCAGCAGTGAACTCAGAGATCAGCCCCAGCATTTT
>-|many|TRBJ2-5|TRBV3-1|16
CASSQRPSRAQETQYF
TGTGCCAGCAGCCAGCGCCCTAGCAGGGCCCAAGAGACCCAGTACTTC
>-|many|TRBJ1-5|TRBV7-2|14
CASSLRRLDQPQHF
TGTGCCAGCAGCTTACGAAGACTGGATCAGCCCCAGCATTTT
>-|many|TRBJ2-2|TRBV9|16
CASSAQGEANTGELFF
TGTGCCAGCAGCGCCCAGGGAGAGGCGAACACCGGGGAGCTGTTTTTT
>TRBD2|medium-sized|TRBJ2-1|TRBV20-1|15
CSAINPGLAGDEQFF
TGCAGTGCAATTAACCCGGGACTAGCGGGAGATGAGCAGTTCTTC